The 26 T cell receptor beta chains in this list originate from one sample, sequenced in a study of cytomegalovirus exposure and HLA in healthy donors (dated by TCRdb to 2017 to 2019). The receptor library was made with the immunoSEQ multiplex PCR assay. The multiplex PCR relied on a mix of 60 forward primers for TCR Vbeta segments and 13 reverse primers for TCR Jbeta segments. TCRdb carries this immuneACCESS record with in-frame sequences only. Its versions omit some clonotypes, under half of them owing to an unresolved V gene in the studies checked, with the rest unexplained. The sample contains roughly 110,000 clones, 74% of them found a single time. Around 2% of the sample is held by the ten biggest clonotypes. The source material was PBMCs. The receptors shown here come from a human donor in good health.

The rearrangement links TRBV30 to TRBJ1-2; D unclear. The germline V gene has CDR1 GTSNPN and CDR2 SVGIG (reference sequence). The CDR3 extends over 16 amino acids. The V end lost 6 bases, the J end lost 2 bases, and 22 bases lay between the germline ends. CDR3 in DNA: TGTGCCTGTCACCCCGAAGCGGGCTCCCGAAACTATGGCTACACCTTC. Translation: CACHPEAGSRNYGYTF.

This clone was counted between two and nine times. The chain has TRBV9 and TRBJ2-5; 9 nucleotides match TRBD2. The DNA matches TRBJ2-7 better at its end, which makes the J call doubtful. Germline CDR1 reads SGDLS; CDR2 reads YYNGEE. CDR3 length equals 16 residues. This chain's CDR3 is CASSPRIAGALYEQYF. The CDR3 coding sequence is TGTGCCAGCAGCCCCCGGATAGCGGGGGCCCTCTACGAGCAGTACTTC.

The rearrangement links TRBV5-8 to TRBJ1-2, with 10 bases that match TRBD1. The CDR3 runs to 14 residues. The V gene end was trimmed by 2 bases and the J gene end by 7 bases; junction bases not matched to a gene: 5. The V gene's germline CDR1 is SGHTS and CDR2 YDEGEE. This CDR3 reads CASSFGTGDGGYTF. The CDR3 DNA is TGTGCCAGCAGCTTCGGGACAGGGGATGGTGGCTACACCTTC.

This rearrangement joins TRBV7-3 to TRBJ1-1, with TRBD1 as a possible D gene (5 bases). V lost 0 bases to trimming and J lost 1 base, with 6 bases between them. Per germline, CDR1 SGHTA and CDR2 FQGTGA. The CDR3 totals 14 residues. The CDR3 reads CASSLTTANTEAFF. CDR3 in DNA: TGTGCCAGCAGCTTAACGACAGCGAACACTGAAGCTTTCTTT.

V and J are TRBV2 and TRBJ2-1; 11 nucleotides agree with TRBD2. J lost 7 bases, V lost 7 bases, and 9 bases had no gene match. CDR3 length: 15 amino acids. In germline, CDR1 is SNHLY, CDR2 FYNNEI. The CDR3 region is CASTPTSGSQNEQFF. CDR3 nucleotides: TGTGCCAGCACCCCAACTAGCGGGAGCCAAAATGAGCAGTTCTTC.

The chain combines TRBV9 with TRBJ1-3, with 7 bases identical to TRBD1. V dropped 1 base and J dropped 2; count of bases not matched to a gene: 3. The CDR3 runs 15 residues. CDR1 is SGDLS, CDR2 YYNGEE, per germline. The CDR3 DNA reads TGTGCCAGCAGCGTATCACAGGGGACTGGAAACACCATATATTTT. This translates into CASSVSQGTGNTIYF.

The CDR3 coding sequence is TGCGCCAGCAGCTCGACAGGGGTGGAGGAGACCCAGTACTTC. Translation gives CASSSTGVEETQYF. This sequence joins TRBV5-1 and TRBJ2-5; 8 bases agree with TRBD1. CDR1 and CDR2 (germline): SGHRS, YFSETQ. V shed 3 bases and J 5 bases; nucleotides not matched to a gene: 6. The CDR3 loop spans 14 amino acids.

The chain recombines TRBV7-9 with TRBJ1-4, with TRBD1 matching over 7 bases. With 3 bases clipped from V and 6 bases from J, the junction kept 4 bases outside the gene matches. Per germline, CDR1 SEHNR and CDR2 FQNEAQ (reference sequence). The CDR3 loop spans 14 amino acids. This chain's CDR3 is CASSFPGTDEKLFF. The CDR3 DNA follows: TGTGCCAGCAGCTTCCCCGGGACAGATGAAAAACTGTTTTTT.

The rearrangement uses TRBV30 and TRBJ2-7, with D possibly matching TRBD2 (5 bases). The CDR3 loop spans 12 amino acids. Per the germline V gene, CDR1 is GTSNPN and CDR2 is SVGIG (reference sequence). The V end was cut by 5 bases, the J end by 4 bases, with 12 bases between. CDR3 bases: TGTGCCTGGCTCACCACTAGATACGAGCAGTACTTC. Protein: CAWLTTRYEQYF.

The rearrangement links TRBV4-1 to TRBJ2-7; 8 bases are a match to TRBD1. The V segment lost 3 bases and the J segment 6 bases; nucleotides outside the gene matches: 4. The CDR3 contains 13 residues. Germline-derived CDR1 and CDR2 are MGHRA and YSYEKL. CDR3 nucleotides: TGCGCCAGCAGCCAGGGGACAGGCAGCGAGCAGTACTTC. It is translated as CASSQGTGSEQYF.

The chain is built from TRBV5-1 and TRBJ2-2, with a tentative D call TRBD1 (6 bases). V lost 1 base and J lost 7, with 14 bases in between. The CDR3 is 15 residues long. Germline V CDR1 and CDR2: SGHRS, YFSETQ. This chain's CDR3 is CASSLQQGKGGELFF. CDR3 DNA sequence: TGCGCCAGCAGCTTGCAACAGGGAAAAGGCGGGGAGCTGTTTTTT.

The rearrangement joins TRBV10-2 to TRBJ1-1; D unclear. Germline assignment: CDR1 WSHSY and CDR2 SAAADI. The germline V and J ends were trimmed by 4 bases and 0 bases, with 9 bases remaining between them. This CDR3 is 14 amino acids long. The CDR3 loop reads CASSVPGMNTEAFF. CDR3 bases: TGCGCCAGCAGTGTCCCGGGGATGAACACTGAAGCTTTCTTT.

The sample holds a few counts of this clone. The CDR3 region is CASSSGKASGSTDTQYF. The CDR3 coding sequence is TGTGCCAGCAGCTCCGGGAAGGCTAGCGGAAGCACAGATACGCAGTATTTT. This chain joins TRBV9 and TRBJ2-3; 7 nucleotides align to TRBD2. The CDR3 runs 17 residues. CDR1 and CDR2 from the germline V gene are SGDLS and YYNGEE. V trimming: 4 bases; J trimming: 0 bases; junction bases outside the gene matches: 11.

The chain employs TRBV27 and TRBJ2-1; the D is unclear. There are 15 residues in the CDR3. Germline V gives CDR1 MNHEY, CDR2 SMNVEV (reference sequence). With 2 bases removed from V and 3 bases from J, the gap between germline ends came to 11 bases. For the CDR3, the DNA is TGTGCCAGCAGTTTACGGTGGGCCAGCTACAATGAGCAGTTCTTC. Encoded protein: CASSLRWASYNEQFF.

The CDR3 here is CASSQERQGDQPQHF. The CDR3 DNA reads TGCGCCAGCAGCCAGGAAAGACAGGGAGATCAGCCCCAGCATTTT. V is TRBV4-3 and J is TRBJ1-5; 7 bases match TRBD1. J lost 5 bases, V lost 3 bases, and 7 bases had no gene match. CDR3 length: 15 residues. Germline V gene lookup returns CDR1 LGHNA and CDR2 YSLEER.

This chain joins TRBV28 and TRBJ1-2, with a weak D call TRBD1 (6 bases). The CDR3 length is 12 residues. The V and J ends lost 8 bases and 3 bases respectively, with 10 bases between them. Germline V lookup: CDR1 MDHEN, CDR2 SYDVKM. For the CDR3, the DNA is TGTGCCAGCGGAAACAGGGACTATGGCTACACCTTC. It yields the protein CASGNRDYGYTF.

This clone was counted between two and nine times. The chain joins TRBV28 to TRBJ1-2; possibly TRBD1 for D (6 bases). Germline CDR1 and CDR2: MDHEN and SYDVKM. CDR3 length: 14 residues. Trimming removed 10 bases from V and 5 bases from J, with 20 bases in between. For the CDR3, the DNA is TGTGCCACCCCCGGGACAAGACTCCGTTATGGCTACACCTTC. This codes for CATPGTRLRYGYTF.

This clone was detected a few times. J is TRBJ2-5 and V is TRBV7-2; D unresolved. The CDR3 totals 17 residues. Per the germline V gene, CDR1 is SGHTA and CDR2 is FQGNSA. V lost 1 base, J lost 2 bases, and 17 bases lay in between. The CDR3 reads CASSLVGSYKTQETQYF. CDR3 coding DNA: TGTGCCAGCAGCTTAGTGGGTAGCTACAAGACTCAAGAGACCCAGTACTTC.

This clone was counted at least ten times. The V call is TRBV28, the J call TRBJ1-1; no clear D. V shed 1 base and J shed 2 bases, with 11 bases lying between them. Looked up from germline, CDR1 is MDHEN and CDR2 is SYDVKM. There are 15 residues in the CDR3. The DNA for the CDR3 is TGTGCCAGCAGTTTATATTGGAGCAGTAACACTGAAGCTTTCTTT. As protein: CASSLYWSSNTEAFF.

Of note for this clone: An end of the junction differs from the germline gene, which may be a read error. The chain employs TRBV11-2 and TRBJ1-4; D may be TRBD1 (5 bases). CDR1 is SGHAT, CDR2 FQNNGV, per germline. The CDR3 contains 13 residues. The CDR3 region has the DNA TGTGCCAGCAGCATAGAACAGGCGTCGAAACTGTTTTTT. The encoded protein is CASSIEQASKLFF.

This chain joins TRBV6-1 and TRBJ1-6, with 7 bases matching TRBD1. Germline V gene data show CDR1 as MNHNS and CDR2 as SASEGT. J gave up 5 bases and V 11 bases, and 9 bases lay outside the gene matches. The CDR3 spans 14 residues. The CDR3 here is CAGNSGTDNSPLHF. CDR3 coding DNA: TGTGCCGGAAATTCCGGGACAGATAATTCACCCCTCCACTTT.

The CDR3 here is CASSKTSGSPNEQFF. DNA of the CDR3: TGTGCCAGCAGTAAAACTAGCGGGAGCCCCAATGAGCAGTTCTTC. V is TRBV6-5 and J is TRBJ2-1, with 11 bases lining up with TRBD2. Germline CDR1 is MNHEY and CDR2 is SVGAGI. Trimming at V came to 5 bases and at J to 6 bases, leaving 6 bases not matched to a gene. The CDR3 spans 15 residues.

This clone was detected only once. The chain joins TRBV10-1 to TRBJ1-2, with TRBD1 matching over 9 bases. This CDR3 is 13 amino acids long. J lost 2 bases, V lost 8 bases, and 3 bases had no gene match. Germline V gives CDR1 WNHNN, CDR2 SYGVQD (reference sequence). As DNA, the CDR3 is TGCGCCAGCCCAGGGACAGGGAACTATGGCTACACCTTC. Its protein is CASPGTGNYGYTF.

The chain has TRBV30 and TRBJ1-2; D is uncertain. Germline V gene sequence: CDR1 GTSNPN, CDR2 SVGIG (reference sequence). The V end was cut by 3 bases, the J end by 6 bases, with 17 bases between. The CDR3 is 14 residues long. The CDR3 DNA reads as TGTGCCTGGAGACACCAATGGCATGTGGATGGCTACACCTTC. Translated, it gives CAWRHQWHVDGYTF.

The rearrangement joins TRBV4-3 to TRBJ2-7; TRBD1 matches at 9 bases. The J segment lost 0 bases and the V segment lost 0 bases, leaving 3 bases of the junction unmatched. CDR3 length: 16 residues. Germline V CDR1 and CDR2: LGHNA, YSLEER. In DNA, the CDR3 is TGCGCCAGCAGCCAAGAGGTGACAGGGGGCTCCTACGAGCAGTACTTC. This gives the protein CASSQEVTGGSYEQYF.

V and J are TRBV28 and TRBJ2-5, with 8 bases matching TRBD2. CDR1 and CDR2 (germline): MDHEN, SYDVKM. The CDR3 runs to 14 residues. With V trimmed by 6 bases and J by 0 bases, 3 bases remained unmatched. In DNA, the CDR3 is TGTGCCAGCAGACGGGGGGGGTACCAAGAGACCCAGTACTTC. It is translated as CASRRGGYQETQYF.